The clone carrying this TCR beta chain was counted a single time. The antigen is undetermined. Generated by immunoSEQ multiplex PCR, the TCRdb table keeps only in-frame clones and is missing some. The table includes 70,000 or so clones, roughly 94% detected once. The data derive from a study of cytomegalovirus exposure and HLA in healthy donors. Turning to the study itself: Later, an analysis reported that the 95 to 150 validation repertoires had used the same platform as the roughly 680 first-cohort repertoires.

In germline, CDR1 is SNHLY, CDR2 FYNNEI. V was pared by 6 bases and J by 1 base, with 18 bases between. The CDR3 is 16 residues long. Study-level findings and limits: There were 150 to 200 TCR beta chains listed as cytomegalovirus-associated. The classifier reportedly diagnosed cytomegalovirus status with high specificity and sensitivity. Later, an analysis found that TCR clusters from the first cohort tended to co-occur in the roughly 110 validation repertoires.

This receptor was taken from a man aged 18 to 30 in good health and CMV-seropositive. The gene calls are TRBV2 and TRBJ2-5, with D tentatively TRBD1 (7 bases). The sample taken for sequencing was PBMCs. The CDR3 is CASRGGGAGGQETQYF. CDR3 bases: TGTGCCAGCAGGGGGGGTGGCGCAGGGGGCCAAGAGACCCAGTACTTC.